Each of the 32 T cell receptor beta chains below was sequenced from the same sample in a study of low-dose radiotherapy and immunotherapy resistance in tumors. Time point: before trial treatment. TRAV- and TRBV-specific primers were used for first-strand cDNA, which covered alpha and beta chains. TCRs were put through roughly 20 PCR cycles of amplification with Phusion. A constant-region primer and the V-primer adapter served as the primer pair. TCRdb fed the reads into MiXCR, producing one record per CDR3 protein. The table lists approximately 70,000 distinct CDR3 sequences, approximately 31% of them singletons. The material sequenced was PBMCs, taken before treatment. These receptors all stem from a female donor with ovarian cancer.

V and J are TRBV6-6 and TRBJ2-2; TRBD2 aligns across 11 bases. V lost 6 bases, J lost 4 bases, and 4 bases stayed unmatched. Germline-derived CDR1 and CDR2 are MNHNY and SVGAGI (reference sequence). The CDR3 runs to 15 residues. CDR3 amino acids: CASSHLAGGTGELFF. CDR3 nucleotide sequence: TGTGCCAGCAGCCACCTAGCGGGGGGCACCGGGGAGCTGTTTTTT.

In its sample, this clonotype was seen many times. This chain connects TRBV7-2 to TRBJ1-1; possible D gene TRBD1, 6 bases. The CDR3 covers 12 residues. Looked up from germline, CDR1 is SGHTA and CDR2 is FQGNSA. V dropped 2 bases and J dropped 8 bases, with 9 bases sitting between them. The chain's CDR3 is CASSLRGPEAFF. In DNA form, the CDR3 reads TGTGCCAGCAGCTTACGGGGGCCCGAAGCTTTCTTT.

This clonotype was seen ten or more times. V usage is TRBV2 and J usage is TRBJ2-1; D is undetermined. Looked up from germline, CDR1 is SNHLY and CDR2 is FYNNEI. There are 13 residues in the CDR3. V lost 5 bases to trimming and J lost 6 bases, with 11 bases between them. The CDR3 here is CASSRGPPNEQFF. In DNA form, the CDR3 reads TGTGCCAGCAGTAGAGGACCCCCCAATGAGCAGTTCTTC.

Only a few counts were recorded for this clonotype. The chain employs TRBV28 and TRBJ1-2; D remains ambiguous. Deletions cut 4 bases from V and 8 bases from J, with 14 bases between. Germline-derived CDR1 and CDR2 are MDHEN and SYDVKM. The CDR3 spans 13 residues. The CDR3 DNA reads TGTGCCAGCAGTTATGTCCTGGCAGGAGGCTACACCTTC. Its translation: CASSYVLAGGYTF.

This clonotype was observed many times. The CDR3 loop is CASSSPKSGTDTQYF. CDR3 sequence (DNA): TGTGCCAGCAGTTCCCCCAAAAGCGGGACAGATACGCAGTATTTT. The chain carries TRBV28 and TRBJ2-3; possible D gene TRBD2, 6 bases. The length of the CDR3 is 15 residues. Looked up from germline, CDR1 is MDHEN and CDR2 is SYDVKM. The V gene lost 4 bases and the J gene lost 3 bases, with 14 bases spanning the gap.

This clonotype was picked up many times. The chain carries TRBV29-1 and TRBJ1-1; 7 bases align to TRBD1. Germline loops: CDR1 SQVTM, CDR2 ANQGSEA. The V and J ends lost 3 bases and 5 bases, in that order; junction bases with no gene match: 9. The CDR3 consists of 14 residues. This CDR3 reads CSVDRGGVGTEAFF. The CDR3 DNA reads TGCAGCGTTGATCGAGGGGGCGTAGGTACTGAAGCTTTCTTT.

V is TRBV29-1 and J is TRBJ1-5; D may be TRBD1 (5 bases). This CDR3 region has 13 residues. V lost 3 bases to trimming and J lost 6 bases, with 12 bases between them. In germline, CDR1 is SQVTM, CDR2 ANQGSEA. The CDR3 is CSVDSGAGQPQHF. The CDR3 nucleotides are TGCAGCGTTGATAGCGGGGCAGGTCAGCCCCAGCATTTT.

The sample holds many counts of this clonotype. The chain recombines TRBV6-5 with TRBJ1-2, with D perhaps matching TRBD1 (6 bases). The CDR3 is made up of 14 amino acids. V lost 7 bases and J lost 0, with 12 bases in between. CDR1 is MNHEY and CDR2 is SVGAGI in the germline V gene. In nucleotides, the CDR3 is TGTGCCAGCAACAGGGCGGGAGCTAACTATGGCTACACCTTC. It specifies CASNRAGANYGYTF.

Ten or more counts support this clonotype. The chain joins TRBV12-3 or TRBV12-4 to TRBJ1-5; D remains ambiguous. The CDR3 totals 14 residues. V lost 1 base and J 6 bases, leaving 10 bases between the germline ends. Here the CDR3 reads CASSLGGPGQPQHF. In nucleotides, the CDR3 is TGTGCCAGCAGTTTAGGAGGGCCGGGTCAGCCCCAGCATTTT.

The sample holds many counts of this clonotype. The rearrangement links TRBV7-8 to TRBJ2-2; D gene ambiguous. Germline V CDR1 and CDR2: SGHVS, FQNEAQ. The V end lost 1 base, the J end lost 0 bases, and 12 bases lay between the germline ends. This CDR3 comprises 17 residues. In nucleotides, the CDR3 is TGTGCCAGCAGCTTAGTATCTGGCGGTTCGAACACCGGGGAGCTGTTTTTT. It yields the protein CASSLVSGGSNTGELFF. The complete variable domain, with remaining parts taken from reference TRBV7-8 and TRBJ2-2, reads GAGVSQSPRYKVAKRGQDVALRCDPISGHVSLFWYQQALGQGPEFLTYFQNEAQLDKSGLPSDRFFAERPEGSVSTLKIQRTQQEDSAVYLCASSLVSGGSNTGELFFGEGSRLTVL.

This clonotype showed up many times. This chain connects TRBV7-9 to TRBJ2-1; D not certain. The length of the CDR3 is 15 residues. The V and J ends lost 1 base and 6 bases respectively, with 13 bases between them. Looked up from germline, CDR1 is SEHNR and CDR2 is FQNEAQ (reference sequence). CDR3 residues: CASSLEGRGGNEQFF. DNA of the CDR3: TGTGCCAGCAGCTTAGAGGGCCGCGGCGGCAATGAGCAGTTCTTC.

The chain is built from TRBV30 and TRBJ1-3; 7 positions agree with TRBD1. CDR1 and CDR2 from the germline V gene are GTSNPN and SVGIG (reference sequence). After removal of 2 bases from V and 0 bases from J, the junction contained 10 bases not matched to a gene. The CDR3 sequence is 17 residues long. CDR3 DNA: TGTGCCTGGAGTCGGAGGGGGACAGAATTCTCTGGAAACACCATATATTTT. Its translation: CAWSRRGTEFSGNTIYF.

This clonotype was observed many times. V is TRBV2 and J is TRBJ2-1; D is possibly TRBD1 or TRBD2 (7 bases each). The CDR3 contains 17 residues. The germline CDR1 and CDR2 sequences are SNHLY and FYNNEI. The V end lost 6 bases, the J end lost 8 bases, and 26 bases lay between the germline ends. The CDR3 sequence: CASRPGGGGAQGDEQFF. The DNA for the CDR3 is TGTGCCAGCAGACCCGGAGGGGGGGGGGCGCAGGGGGATGAGCAGTTCTTC.

This clonotype was picked up one time. The chain links TRBV5-6 to TRBJ1-5; 7 bases are shared with TRBD1. Germline assignment: CDR1 SGHDT and CDR2 YYEEEE. V shed 4 bases and J 7 bases; nucleotides not matched to a gene: 8. The CDR3 contains 14 residues. In DNA form, the CDR3 reads TGTGCCAGCAGCCCGGGGACAGACCAACAGCCCCAGCATTTT. As protein: CASSPGTDQQPQHF.

The chain employs TRBV10-3 and TRBJ2-3; TRBD1 is a possible D gene (6 bases). CDR3 size: 14 residues. Germline CDR1 reads ENHRY; CDR2 reads SYGVKD. Trimming cost V 8 bases and J 4 bases, with 16 bases left between them. CDR3 protein: CAIGDSDRPDTQYF. The CDR3 DNA reads TGTGCCATCGGAGATTCAGACAGGCCAGATACGCAGTATTTT.

This clonotype occurred many times. The chain has TRBV12-3 or TRBV12-4 and TRBJ1-2; D is unclear. The CDR3 contains 13 residues. Trimming took 1 base from V and 5 from J, leaving 8 bases between them. CDR3 sequence (DNA): TGTGCCAGCAGTTTAGGAGCGGCGTATGGCTACACCTTC. Its translation: CASSLGAAYGYTF.

This clonotype was counted at least ten times. The chain carries TRBV6-2 or TRBV6-3 and TRBJ2-2, with 8 bases identical to TRBD1. The germline V gene has CDR1 MNHEY and CDR2 SVGEGT. V shed 7 bases and J 6 bases; nucleotides not matched to a gene: 22. This CDR3 has 19 residues. The CDR3 reads CASTNGEPIRTGSAGELFF. The CDR3, as DNA: TGTGCCAGCACCAACGGTGAACCGATTAGGACAGGGTCGGCCGGGGAGCTGTTTTTT.

In this sample, this clonotype turned up many times. The V and J genes are TRBV13 and TRBJ2-3; 14 bases are a match to TRBD2. CDR1 and CDR2 from the germline V gene are PRHDT and FYEKMQ (reference sequence). The trim removed 5 bases at V and 4 bases at J, leaving 2 bases unmatched. The CDR3 runs to 15 residues. Here the CDR3 DNA reads TGTGCCAGCAGCGAGACTAGCGGGGGGGCAGATACGCAGTATTTT. Amino acids: CASSETSGGADTQYF.

This clonotype occurred many times. The CDR3 sequence is CASSPRLGSYEQYF. CDR3 nucleotides: TGTGCCAGCTCTCCCAGGCTGGGTTCCTACGAGCAGTACTTC. This chain links TRBV18 with TRBJ2-7; D remains ambiguous. This CDR3 has 14 amino acids. The V and J ends lost 6 bases and 1 base respectively, with 13 bases between them. Germline CDR1 and CDR2: KGHSH and LQKENI.

In its sample, this clonotype was seen many times. The V and J genes are TRBV20-1 and TRBJ2-3; 10 positions match TRBD2. The V gene's germline CDR1 is DFQATT and CDR2 SNEGSKA (reference sequence). Losses at the gene ends were 2 bases for V and 3 bases for J; bases not matched to a gene: 5. The CDR3 consists of 15 residues. CDR3 nucleotides: TGCAGTGCTAGAACATTTAGCGGGAGGACAGATACGCAGTATTTT. This gives the protein CSARTFSGRTDTQYF.

This clonotype was recorded many times. This chain connects TRBV2 to TRBJ2-5; D gene uncertain. V was pared by 8 bases and J by 4 bases, with 14 bases between. Per the germline V gene, CDR1 is SNHLY and CDR2 is FYNNEI. The CDR3 contains 13 residues. Written as DNA, the CDR3 is TGTGCCAGCGCAAGCAGGCGCGTAGAGACCCAGTACTTC. Protein: CASASRRVETQYF.

In its sample, this clonotype was seen many times. This rearrangement joins TRBV28 to TRBJ2-5; TRBD2 is a possible D gene (6 bases). CDR3 length: 15 residues. Germline CDR1 and CDR2: MDHEN and SYDVKM. Deletions cut 6 bases from V and 0 bases from J, with 14 bases between. The CDR3: CASSPLATYQETQYF. The DNA for the CDR3 is TGTGCCAGCAGCCCACTAGCCACGTACCAAGAGACCCAGTACTTC.

A note on this clonotype: A much larger clone lies a single base off, so this may be a read error. The chain recombines TRBV23-1 with TRBJ1-1; D is possibly TRBD1 (5 bases). TRBV23-1 qualifies as an ORF whose function is uncertain. V lost 7 bases and J lost 5, with 23 bases in between. The CDR3 runs 16 residues. The DNA for the CDR3 is TGCGCCAGCATTCACCTAAACAGCGGGGACGTAACTGAAGCTTTCTTT. Translating it yields CASIHLNSGDVTEAFF.

The chain combines TRBV12-3 or TRBV12-4 with TRBJ2-2; D may be TRBD2 (5 bases). Trimming cost V 5 bases and J 6 bases, with 10 bases left between them. The CDR3 totals 13 residues. For the CDR3, the DNA is TGTGCCAGCAGTCCTACGAGGGCCGGGGAGCTGTTTTTT. Protein product: CASSPTRAGELFF.

The gene calls are TRBV5-1 and TRBJ1-6, with D unresolved. The V and J ends lost 0 bases and 5 bases respectively, with 9 bases between them. CDR1 and CDR2 (germline): SGHRS, YFSETQ. This CDR3 has 15 residues. CDR3 bases: TGCGCCAGCAGCTTGGAAGGGTTTAATAATTCACCCCTCCACTTT. It encodes CASSLEGFNNSPLHF.

This chain connects TRBV6-1 to TRBJ2-7, with 9 positions matching TRBD1. With V trimmed by 6 bases and J by 4 bases, 10 bases remained unmatched. Germline CDR1 MNHNS, CDR2 SASEGT. This CDR3 has 15 amino acids. The CDR3 loop is CASRIADRGQYEQYF. DNA for the CDR3: TGTGCCAGCAGAATAGCGGACAGGGGACAATACGAGCAGTACTTC.

This clonotype was seen at least ten times. This chain's CDR3 is CASSQDGTPNSPLHF. The CDR3 DNA reads TGTGCCAGCAGCCAAGATGGGACACCAAATTCACCCCTCCACTTT. This chain joins TRBV3-1 and TRBJ1-6; TRBD1 is a possible D gene (6 bases). Deletions cut 0 bases from V and 7 bases from J, with 10 bases between. The CDR3 is 15 residues long. The germline gives CDR1 LGHDT, CDR2 YNNKEL (reference sequence).

This clonotype occurred many times. J is TRBJ2-2 and V is TRBV3-1; a possible D gene is TRBD1 (5 bases). Germline V gene sequence: CDR1 LGHDT, CDR2 YNNKEL (reference sequence). V lost 4 bases, J lost 5 bases, and 20 bases lay in between. The CDR3 has 17 amino acids. CDR3 amino acids: CASSLPTRARGTGELFF. As DNA, the CDR3 is TGTGCCAGCAGCCTCCCGACCCGAGCTAGGGGAACCGGGGAGCTGTTTTTT.

This chain connects TRBV20-1 to TRBJ2-2, with D tentatively TRBD2 (6 bases). The V end was cut by 6 bases, the J end by 3 bases, with 14 bases between. Germline loops: CDR1 DFQATT, CDR2 SNEGSKA (reference sequence). The CDR3 extends over 14 amino acids. This CDR3 is CSAARLGHTGELFF. The CDR3, as DNA: TGCAGTGCAGCTCGACTAGGACACACCGGGGAGCTGTTTTTT.

Details on this clonotype: It differs at one base from a far larger clone, so likely a read error. The chain is built from TRBV6-2 or TRBV6-3 and TRBJ2-7; 13 bases are shared with TRBD2. With V trimmed by 7 bases and J by 7 bases, 7 bases remained unmatched. Germline V gene data show CDR1 as MNHEY and CDR2 as SVGEGT. The CDR3 is 14 residues long. The CDR3 DNA reads as TGTGCCAGCAAAGGACTAGCGGGAGTGAATGAGCAGTACTTC. This gives the protein CASKGLAGVNEQYF.

The sample holds many counts of this clonotype. The chain has TRBV24-1 and TRBJ2-1; D gene uncertain. Germline CDR1 is KGHDR and CDR2 is SFDVKD. The CDR3 extends over 15 amino acids. V was shortened by 6 bases and J by 0 bases, with 11 bases between the two germline ends. The CDR3 spells CATSRTSSSYNEQFF. As DNA, the CDR3 is TGTGCCACCAGTAGGACCTCAAGCTCCTACAATGAGCAGTTCTTC.

The chain recombines TRBV7-2 with TRBJ2-2; the D is unclear. Trimming took 0 bases from V and 1 from J, leaving 9 bases between them. CDR1 is SGHTA and CDR2 is FQGNSA in the germline V gene. This CDR3 spans 16 amino acids. CDR3: CASSLAGNKNTGELFF. The CDR3 nucleotides are TGTGCCAGCAGCTTAGCTGGGAATAAGAACACCGGGGAGCTGTTTTTT.